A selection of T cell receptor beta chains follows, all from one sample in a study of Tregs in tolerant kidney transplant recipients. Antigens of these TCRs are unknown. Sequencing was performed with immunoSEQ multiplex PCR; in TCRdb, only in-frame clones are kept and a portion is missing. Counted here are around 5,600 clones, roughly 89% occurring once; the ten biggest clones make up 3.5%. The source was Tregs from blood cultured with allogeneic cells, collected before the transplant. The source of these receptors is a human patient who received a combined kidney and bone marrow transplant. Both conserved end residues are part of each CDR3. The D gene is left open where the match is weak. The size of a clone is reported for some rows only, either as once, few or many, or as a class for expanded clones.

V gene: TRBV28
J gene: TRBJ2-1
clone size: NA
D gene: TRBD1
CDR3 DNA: TGTGCCAGCTCCGGGACAGGGGGCACGGGGAATGAGCAGTTCTTC
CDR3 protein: CASSGTGGTGNEQFF

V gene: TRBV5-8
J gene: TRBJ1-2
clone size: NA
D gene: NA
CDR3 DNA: TGTGCCAGCATGTGGTATAATCCACGAAAGACCTATGGCTACACCTTC
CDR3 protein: CASMWYNPRKTYGYTF

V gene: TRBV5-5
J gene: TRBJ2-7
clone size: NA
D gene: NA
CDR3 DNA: TGTGCCAGCAGCGCCTCGGGTAGCCGGTCCTACGAGCAGTACTTC
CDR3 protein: CASSASGSRSYEQYF

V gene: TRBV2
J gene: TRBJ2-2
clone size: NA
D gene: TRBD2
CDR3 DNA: TGTGCCAGCAGTCCCCAGGGGACTAGCGGGGTTCTACCGAACACCGGGGAGCTGTTTTTT
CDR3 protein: CASSPQGTSGVLPNTGELFF

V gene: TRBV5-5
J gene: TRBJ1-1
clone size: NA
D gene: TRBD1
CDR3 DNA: TGTGCCAGCAGCTTGGCGTGGACAGGGCTGACTGAAGCTTTCTTT
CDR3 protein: CASSLAWTGLTEAFF

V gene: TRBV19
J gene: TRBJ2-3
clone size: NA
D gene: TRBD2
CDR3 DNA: TGTGCCAGTAGTGTCAGCGGGAGCGAGGCAGATACGCAGTATTTT
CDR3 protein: CASSVSGSEADTQYF

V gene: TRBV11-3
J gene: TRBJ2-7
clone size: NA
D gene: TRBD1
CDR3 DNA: TGTGCCAGCAGCGGGACAGGGAAAGGGTACGAGCAGTACTTC
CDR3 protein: CASSGTGKGYEQYF

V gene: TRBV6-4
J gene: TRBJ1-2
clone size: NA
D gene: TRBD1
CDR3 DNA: TGTGCCAGCACTCCCACCGGGACAGCGACCGGCTACACCTTC
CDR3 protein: CASTPTGTATGYTF

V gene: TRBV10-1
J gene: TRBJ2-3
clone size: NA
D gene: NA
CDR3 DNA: TGCGCCAGCAGCCCCCACCTGCCCGAGTCGGATACGCAGTATTTT
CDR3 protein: CASSPHLPESDTQYF

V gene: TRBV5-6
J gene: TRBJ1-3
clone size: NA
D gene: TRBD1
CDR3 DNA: TGTGCCAGCAGCCACTTGACAGGGGGAAACACCATATATTTT
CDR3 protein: CASSHLTGGNTIYF

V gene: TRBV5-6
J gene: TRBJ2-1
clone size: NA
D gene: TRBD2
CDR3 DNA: TGTGCCAGCAGTGAAGCGGGAGGGCCGAGGAATGAGCAGTTCTTC
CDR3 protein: CASSEAGGPRNEQFF

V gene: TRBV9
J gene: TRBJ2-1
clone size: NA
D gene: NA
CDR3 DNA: TGTGCCAGCAGCGTAGGTAGCGGAATTCACAATGAGCAGTTCTTC
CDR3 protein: CASSVGSGIHNEQFF

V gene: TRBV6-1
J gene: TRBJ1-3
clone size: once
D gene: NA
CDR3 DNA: TGTGCCATCCAAACCGACCTACGCGGAAACACCATATATTTT
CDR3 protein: CAIQTDLRGNTIYF

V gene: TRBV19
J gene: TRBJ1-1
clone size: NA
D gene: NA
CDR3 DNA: TGTGCCAGTAGTCTTAATGGGGGCCCCCTCGATTTCTTT
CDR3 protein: CASSLNGGPLDFF

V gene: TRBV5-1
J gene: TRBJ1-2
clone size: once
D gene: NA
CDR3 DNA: TGCGCCAGCAGCCCCCGACACGTGGGGCCCTACACCTTC
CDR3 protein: CASSPRHVGPYTF

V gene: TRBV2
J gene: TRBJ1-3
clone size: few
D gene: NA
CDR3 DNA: TGTGCCAGCAGACAGGGTTACGGAAACACCATATATTTT
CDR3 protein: CASRQGYGNTIYF

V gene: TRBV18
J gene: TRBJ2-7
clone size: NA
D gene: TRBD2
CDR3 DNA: TGTGCCAGCTCACCAAGGAAAAAAGGACTAGCGAGCTACGAGCAGTACTTC
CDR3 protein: CASSPRKKGLASYEQYF

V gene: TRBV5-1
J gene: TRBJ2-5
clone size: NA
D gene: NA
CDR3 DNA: TGCGCCAGCAGCTCCTTAACAGGGTACCAAGAGACCCAGTACTTC
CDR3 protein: CASSSLTGYQETQYF

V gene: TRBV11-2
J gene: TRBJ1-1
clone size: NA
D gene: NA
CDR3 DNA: TGTGCCAGCAGCTTAGGCACAGGGCTGGCCACTGAAGCTTTCTTT
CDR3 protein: CASSLGTGLATEAFF

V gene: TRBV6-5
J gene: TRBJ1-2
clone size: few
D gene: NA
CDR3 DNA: TGTGCCAGCAGTTACATCGGGACTGATAACTATGGCTACACCTTC
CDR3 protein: CASSYIGTDNYGYTF

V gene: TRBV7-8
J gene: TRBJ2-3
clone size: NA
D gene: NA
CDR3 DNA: TGTGCCAGCAGCTCGGGGGAGAGGTCAACAGATACGCAGTATTTT
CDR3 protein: CASSSGERSTDTQYF

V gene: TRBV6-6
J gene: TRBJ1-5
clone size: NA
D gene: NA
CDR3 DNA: TGTGCCAGCAGTTACGACAGGAGCAATCAGCCCCAGCATTTT
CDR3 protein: CASSYDRSNQPQHF

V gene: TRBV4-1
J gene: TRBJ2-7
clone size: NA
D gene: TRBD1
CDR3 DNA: TGCGCCAGCAGCCAAGAGGTTTTTACAGGGGCAGGTGAGCAGTACTTC
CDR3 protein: CASSQEVFTGAGEQYF

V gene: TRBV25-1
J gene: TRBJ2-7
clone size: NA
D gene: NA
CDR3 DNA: TGTGCCAGCCAACCAGGTCCCTGGGAGTACGAGCAGTACTTC
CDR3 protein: CASQPGPWEYEQYF

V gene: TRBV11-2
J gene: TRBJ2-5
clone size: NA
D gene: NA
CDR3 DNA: TGTGCCAGCAGCTTAGGGGGACCACCCGGAGGGGAGACCCAGTACTTC
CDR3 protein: CASSLGGPPGGETQYF

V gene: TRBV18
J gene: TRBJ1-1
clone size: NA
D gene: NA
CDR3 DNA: TGTGCCAGCTCACGGGCAGGGGCCAAGAACACTGAAGCTTTCTTT
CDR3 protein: CASSRAGAKNTEAFF

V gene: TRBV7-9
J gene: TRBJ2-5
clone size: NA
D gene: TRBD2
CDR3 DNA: TGTGCCAGCAGCGCGACTAGCGCCCCAGAGACCCAGTACTTC
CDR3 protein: CASSATSAPETQYF

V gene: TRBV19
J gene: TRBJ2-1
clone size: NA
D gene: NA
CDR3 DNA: TGTGCCAGTAGTATTCCCGGGACGACCTACAATGAGCAGTTCTTC
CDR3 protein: CASSIPGTTYNEQFF

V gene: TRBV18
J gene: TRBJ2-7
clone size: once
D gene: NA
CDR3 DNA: TGTGCCAGCTCAGCGCGACAGGACTCCTACGAGCAGTACTTC
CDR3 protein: CASSARQDSYEQYF

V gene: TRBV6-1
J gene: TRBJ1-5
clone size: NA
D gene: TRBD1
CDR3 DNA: TGTGCCAGCAGTGAATCAGGGGGAAATCAGCCCCAGCATTTT
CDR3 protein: CASSESGGNQPQHF

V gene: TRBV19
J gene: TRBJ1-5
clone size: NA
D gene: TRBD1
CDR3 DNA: TGTGCCAGTGTAGGGGGCACGATCAGCCCCCAGCATTTT
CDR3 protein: CASVGGTISPQHF

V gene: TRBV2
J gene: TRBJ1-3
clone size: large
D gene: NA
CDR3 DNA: TGTGCCAGCAGTCCTCAGAAGGGCTCTGGAAACACCATATATTTT
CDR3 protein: CASSPQKGSGNTIYF

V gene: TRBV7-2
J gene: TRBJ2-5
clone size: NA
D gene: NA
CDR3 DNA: TGTGCCAGCAGCTTAGGTACCCGCTCTTTCCAAGAGACCCAGTACTTC
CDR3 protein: CASSLGTRSFQETQYF

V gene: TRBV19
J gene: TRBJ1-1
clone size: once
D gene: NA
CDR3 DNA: TGTGCCAGTGGTCTCCCCTCTTTGAACACTGAAGCTTTCTTT
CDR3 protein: CASGLPSLNTEAFF

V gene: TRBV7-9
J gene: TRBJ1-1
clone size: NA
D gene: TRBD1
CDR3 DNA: TGTGCCAGCAGCCCCCAGGGGGCAACTGAAGCTTTCTTT
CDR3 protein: CASSPQGATEAFF

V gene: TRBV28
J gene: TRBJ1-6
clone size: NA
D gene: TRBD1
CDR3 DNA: TGTGCCAGCAGTTTATGGGGGACAGGGTTTAGTTCACCCCTCCACTTT
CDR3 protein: CASSLWGTGFSSPLHF

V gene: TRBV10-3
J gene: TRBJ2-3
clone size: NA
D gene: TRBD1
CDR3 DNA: TGTGCCATCAGTGCAGGGGGCGTTTCAGATACGCAGTATTTT
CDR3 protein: CAISAGGVSDTQYF

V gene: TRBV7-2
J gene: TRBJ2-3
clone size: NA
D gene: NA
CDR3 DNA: TGTGCCAGCAGCTTACGGTCAGGCGGCACAGATACGCAGTATTTT
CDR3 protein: CASSLRSGGTDTQYF

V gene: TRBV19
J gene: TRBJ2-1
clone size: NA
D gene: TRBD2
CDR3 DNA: TGTGCCAGTAGTACCCCGGGGGGGGGAGGGCATGAGCAGTTCTTC
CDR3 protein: CASSTPGGGGHEQFF

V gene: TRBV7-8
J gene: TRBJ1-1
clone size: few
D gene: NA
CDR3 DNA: TGTGCCAGCAGTTATAGTTGGGGCACTGAAGCTTTCTTT
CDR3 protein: CASSYSWGTEAFF

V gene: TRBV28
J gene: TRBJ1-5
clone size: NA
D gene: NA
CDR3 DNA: TGTGCCAGCAGAACTCTGGCAGATCAGCCCCAGCATTTT
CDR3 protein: CASRTLADQPQHF

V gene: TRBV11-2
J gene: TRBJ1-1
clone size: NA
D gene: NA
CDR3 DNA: TGTGCCAGCAGCTTAGTAACAGGCACTGAAGCTTTCTTT
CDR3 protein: CASSLVTGTEAFF

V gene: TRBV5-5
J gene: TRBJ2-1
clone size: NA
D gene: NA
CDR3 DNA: TGTGCCAGCAGCTCGGGGTATACCTCCTACAATGAGCAGTTCTTC
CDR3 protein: CASSSGYTSYNEQFF

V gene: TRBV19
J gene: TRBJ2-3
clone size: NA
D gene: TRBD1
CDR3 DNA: TGTGCCAGTAGCAGGGGGCCCTCCACAGATACGCAGTATTTT
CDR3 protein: CASSRGPSTDTQYF

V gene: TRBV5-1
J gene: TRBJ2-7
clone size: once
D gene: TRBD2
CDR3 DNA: TGCGCCAGCAGCTTGGCCGGGACTAGCGGATACGAGCAGTACTTC
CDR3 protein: CASSLAGTSGYEQYF

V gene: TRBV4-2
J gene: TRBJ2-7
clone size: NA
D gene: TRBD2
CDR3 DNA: TGTGCCAGCAGCCAAGACCGGGGGGTATCCTACGAGCAGTACTTC
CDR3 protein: CASSQDRGVSYEQYF

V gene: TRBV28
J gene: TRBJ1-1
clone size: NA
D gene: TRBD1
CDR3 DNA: TGTGCCAGCCGGGGTAGGGGGCTGGAGAGGAACACTGAAGCTTTCTTT
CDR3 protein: CASRGRGLERNTEAFF

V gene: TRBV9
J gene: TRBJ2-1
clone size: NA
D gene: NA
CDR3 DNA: TGTGCCAGCAGCGTAGGCGAACTCAGGAATGAGCAGTTCTTC
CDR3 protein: CASSVGELRNEQFF

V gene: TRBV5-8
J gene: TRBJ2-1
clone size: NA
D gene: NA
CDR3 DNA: TGTGCCAGCAGCTTGGGGCGTAGCTCCTACAATGAGCAGTTCTTC
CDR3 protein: CASSLGRSSYNEQFF

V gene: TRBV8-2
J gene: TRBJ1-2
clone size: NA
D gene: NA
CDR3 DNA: TGTGGCAGAATATTCAGGAAACGAAAGACCTATGGCTACACCTTC
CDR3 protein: CGRIFRKRKTYGYTF

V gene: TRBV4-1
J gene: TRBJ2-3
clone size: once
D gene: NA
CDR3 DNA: TGCGCCAGCAGCCAAGAAAGGGTAACAGATACGCAGTATTTT
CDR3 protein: CASSQERVTDTQYF

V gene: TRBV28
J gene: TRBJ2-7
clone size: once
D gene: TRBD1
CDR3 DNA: TGTGCCAGCAGTACAGGGGGCACAAGCTCCTACGAGCAGTACTTC
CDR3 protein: CASSTGGTSSYEQYF

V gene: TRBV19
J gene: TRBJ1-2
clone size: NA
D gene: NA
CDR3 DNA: TGTGCCAGTAGAGGAACCTCTCATCTCTATGGCTACACCTTC
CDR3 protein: CASRGTSHLYGYTF

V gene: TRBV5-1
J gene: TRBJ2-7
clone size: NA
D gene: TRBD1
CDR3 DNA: TGCGCCAGCAGCTCCATACCGGGACAGACTTACTACGAGCAGTACTTC
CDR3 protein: CASSSIPGQTYYEQYF